This T cell receptor (beta chain) was identified in a study of T cell clusters in autoimmune cytopenias. General study findings and limits: Clustering suggested that physiological T cell clusters were missing in primary autoimmune cytopenia patients.

As to this clonotype: Its antigen is not known.

TRB was amplified from 250 ng of peripheral blood genomic DNA per sample. TRB was amplified by touch-down multiplex PCR, primer pools A and B combined. TCRdb derives one entry per CDR3 protein from the multiplex PCR reads, leaving out DNA. The sample spans about 5,000 distinct CDR3 sequences; the ten largest clones claim about half. This CDR3 has 18 amino acids. Germline lookup yields CDR1 LNHNV and CDR2 YYDKDF (reference sequence). The sample also formed part of further work on T cell repertoires in aging, cancer and after chemotherapy. Per that paper: Compared with age-matched healthy donors, untreated hematological or solid cancer patients showed higher blood TCR clonality. Loss of evenness, beyond lost richness, contributed to age-related TCR diversity decline in cancer patients.

This chain connects TRBV15 to TRBJ2-3; TCRdb picks TRBD2, but there is no DNA to check that call. Sequencing used peripheral blood. The sequence was obtained from a human donor in good health. The CDR3 loop is CATSRDGLAGRVPDTQYF.